These 9 T cell receptor beta chains originate from one sample sequenced in a study of T-cell reconstitution after alpha-beta-depleted transplantation in children. TCRbeta library construction was performed incorporating unique molecular identifiers. TCRdb itself ran the PCR reads through MiXCR, one entry per CDR3 protein. The sample has approximately 3,000 distinct CDR3 sequences; 28% are singletons. The starting material was PBMCs, mostly from graft donor cells, obtained 60 days after TCRalphabeta/CD19-depleted stem cell transplant. The receptors were gathered from a male patient between 2 and 9 years old who had a stem cell transplant for acute myeloid leukemia, so the T cells may come from the graft donor.

The rearrangement joins TRBV12-3 or TRBV12-4 to TRBJ1-5; TRBD1 might be the D (6 bases). This CDR3 has 15 residues. V lost 6 bases to trimming and J lost 2 bases, with 14 bases between them. The CDR3: CASSRGGGGNQPQHF. CDR3 coding DNA: TGTGCCAGCAGCCGGGGGGGCGGTGGCAATCAGCCCCAGCATTTT.

The sample holds a few counts of this clonotype. The V and J genes are TRBV9 and TRBJ2-1; 7 positions agree with TRBD1. V lost 2 bases, J lost 5 bases, and 4 bases stayed unmatched. CDR3 size: 14 residues. Germline assignment: CDR1 SGDLS and CDR2 YYNGEE. CDR3 in DNA: TGTGCCAGCAGCGTGACAGGGTCGAACAATGAGCAGTTCTTC. Protein: CASSVTGSNNEQFF.

The sample holds many counts of this clonotype. The chain couples TRBV7-9 to TRBJ2-5; no firm D call. CDR3 length equals 17 residues. Germline CDR1 SEHNR, CDR2 FQNEAQ (reference sequence). The germline V and J ends were trimmed by 0 bases and 2 bases, with 16 bases remaining between them. The DNA for the CDR3 is TGTGCCAGCAGCTTAGCAGGGTCGATTTGGCTACAAGAGACCCAGTACTTC. This translates into CASSLAGSIWLQETQYF.

This rearrangement joins TRBV10-3 to TRBJ2-5; the D is unclear. The germline V and J ends were trimmed by 1 base and 1 base, with 7 bases remaining between them. Germline V CDR1 and CDR2: ENHRY, SYGVKD. CDR3 length: 14 residues. The CDR3 bases are TGTGCCATCAGTGAGTTGGCAGGCCAAGAGACCCAGTACTTC. Protein: CAISELAGQETQYF.

This clonotype was observed at least ten times. The chain carries TRBV25-1 and TRBJ1-1; D is unresolved. CDR1 and CDR2 (germline): MGHDK, SYGVNS. Trimming pared 4 bases from V and 4 bases from J, leaving 7 bases between. CDR3 length: 12 amino acids. CDR3 nucleotides: TGTGCCAGCAGTGGACTCCTCACTGAAGCTTTCTTT. Translated, it gives CASSGLLTEAFF. Filled out from reference TRBV25-1 and TRBJ1-1, the complete variable domain reads EADIYQTPRYLVIGTGKKITLECSQTMGHDKMYWYQQDPGMELHLIHYSYGVNSTEKGDLSSESTVSRIRTEHFPLTLESARPSHTSQYLCASSGLLTEAFFGQGTRLTVV.

This clonotype has a count of ten or more. The rearrangement uses TRBV7-9 and TRBJ1-3, with D perhaps TRBD1 (5 bases). This CDR3 has 14 amino acids. The ends were cut back, 6 bases at V and 0 bases at J, with 9 bases in the middle. CDR1 and CDR2 (germline): SEHNR, FQNEAQ (reference sequence). For the CDR3, the DNA is TGTGCCAGCAGAGAGGGGAGCTCTGGAAACACCATATATTTT. Its translation is CASREGSSGNTIYF.

The rearrangement joins TRBV3-1 to TRBJ2-2; 10 bases line up with TRBD2. V was clipped by 3 bases and J by 4 bases; unmatched bases: 14. The CDR3 is 19 residues long. The V gene's germline CDR1 is LGHDT and CDR2 YNNKEL (reference sequence). The CDR3 nucleotides read TGTGCCAGCAGCCAGGAGTTCTGGAGCGGGAGGGGTGGCACCGGGGAGCTGTTTTTT. Its protein is CASSQEFWSGRGGTGELFF.

This clonotype was seen at least ten times. The chain couples TRBV9 to TRBJ2-3; 9 bases are a match to TRBD2. J lost 5 bases, V lost 0 bases, and 7 bases had no gene match. The CDR3 is 16 residues long. CDR1 and CDR2 from the germline V gene are SGDLS and YYNGEE. CDR3 coding DNA: TGTGCCAGCAGCGTAGCCCTAGCGGGGTGGGGAGATACGCAGTATTTT. Translation gives CASSVALAGWGDTQYF.

This clonotype occurred many times. The rearrangement joins TRBV4-3 to TRBJ2-7, with 9 bases fitting TRBD2. V lost 4 bases to trimming and J lost 0 bases; unmatched junction nucleotides: 13. CDR1 is LGHNA and CDR2 is YSLEER in the germline V gene. The CDR3 is made up of 18 amino acids. The CDR3 spells CASSPQTLAGTSSYEQYF. CDR3 sequence (DNA): TGCGCCAGCAGCCCCCAAACCCTAGCGGGGACTTCCTCCTACGAGCAGTACTTC.